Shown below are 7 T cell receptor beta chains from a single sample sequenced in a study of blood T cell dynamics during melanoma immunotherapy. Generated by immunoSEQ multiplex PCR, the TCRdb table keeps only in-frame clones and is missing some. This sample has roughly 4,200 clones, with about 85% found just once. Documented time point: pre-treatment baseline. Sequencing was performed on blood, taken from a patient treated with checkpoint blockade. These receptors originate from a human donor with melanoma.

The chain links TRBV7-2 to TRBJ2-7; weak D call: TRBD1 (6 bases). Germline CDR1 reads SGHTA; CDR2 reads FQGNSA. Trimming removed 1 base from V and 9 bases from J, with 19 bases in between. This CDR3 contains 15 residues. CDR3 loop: CASSLEYDRPTRQYF. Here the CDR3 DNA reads TGTGCCAGCAGCTTAGAATATGACAGGCCCACCAGGCAGTACTTC.

Here the CDR3 DNA reads TGCAGCGTTCTAAGGACAGGTACGGACACTGAAGCTTTCTTT. Protein product: CSVLRTGTDTEAFF. The chain combines TRBV29-1 with TRBJ1-1; 7 bases are a match to TRBD1. Germline values: CDR1 SQVTM, CDR2 ANQGSEA. J was trimmed by 3 bases and V by 5 bases; bases with no gene match: 9. The CDR3 length is 14 residues.

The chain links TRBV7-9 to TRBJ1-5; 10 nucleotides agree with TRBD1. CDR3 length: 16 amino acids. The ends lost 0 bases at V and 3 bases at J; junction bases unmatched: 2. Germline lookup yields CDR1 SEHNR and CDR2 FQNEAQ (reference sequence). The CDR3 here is CASSLAGTGVNQPQHF. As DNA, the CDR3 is TGTGCCAGCAGCTTAGCAGGGACAGGGGTCAATCAGCCCCAGCATTTT.

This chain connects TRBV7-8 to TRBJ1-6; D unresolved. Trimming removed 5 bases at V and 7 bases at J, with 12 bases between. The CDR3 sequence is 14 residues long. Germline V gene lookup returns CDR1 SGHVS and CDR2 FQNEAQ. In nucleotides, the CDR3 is TGTGCCAGCAGCACCGATCAAAGGAATTCACCCCTCCACTTT. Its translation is CASSTDQRNSPLHF.

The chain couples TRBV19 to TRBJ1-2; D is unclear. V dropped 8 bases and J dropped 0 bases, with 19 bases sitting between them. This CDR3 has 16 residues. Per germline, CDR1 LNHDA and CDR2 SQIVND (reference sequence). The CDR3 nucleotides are TGTGCCAGTTCGGAAGTGGAGGCGAATTCTAACTATGGCTACACCTTC. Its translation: CASSEVEANSNYGYTF.

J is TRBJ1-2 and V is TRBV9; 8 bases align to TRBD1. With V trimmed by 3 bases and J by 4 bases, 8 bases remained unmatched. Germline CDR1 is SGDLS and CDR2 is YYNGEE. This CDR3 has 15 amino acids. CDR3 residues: CASSEGQGAVYGYTF. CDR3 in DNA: TGTGCCAGCAGCGAGGGCCAGGGGGCAGTCTATGGCTACACCTTC.

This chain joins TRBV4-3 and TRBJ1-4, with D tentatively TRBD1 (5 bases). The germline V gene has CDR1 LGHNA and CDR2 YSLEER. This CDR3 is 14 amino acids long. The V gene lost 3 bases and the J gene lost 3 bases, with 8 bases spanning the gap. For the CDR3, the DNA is TGCGCCAGCAGCCAGGGCAGGGCTAATGAAAAACTGTTTTTT. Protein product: CASSQGRANEKLFF.